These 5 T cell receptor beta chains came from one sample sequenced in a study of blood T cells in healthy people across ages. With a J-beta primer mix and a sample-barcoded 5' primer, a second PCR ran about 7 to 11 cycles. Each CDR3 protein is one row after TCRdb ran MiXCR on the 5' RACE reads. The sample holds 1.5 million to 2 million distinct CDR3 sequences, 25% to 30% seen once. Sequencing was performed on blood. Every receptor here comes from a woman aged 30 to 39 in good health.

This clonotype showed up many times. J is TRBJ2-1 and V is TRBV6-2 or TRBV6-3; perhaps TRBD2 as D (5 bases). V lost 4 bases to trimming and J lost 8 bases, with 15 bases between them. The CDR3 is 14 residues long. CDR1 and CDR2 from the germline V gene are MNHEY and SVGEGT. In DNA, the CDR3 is TGTGCCAGCAGTTCACCCACTAGAAGGGATGAGCAGTTCTTC. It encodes CASSSPTRRDEQFF.

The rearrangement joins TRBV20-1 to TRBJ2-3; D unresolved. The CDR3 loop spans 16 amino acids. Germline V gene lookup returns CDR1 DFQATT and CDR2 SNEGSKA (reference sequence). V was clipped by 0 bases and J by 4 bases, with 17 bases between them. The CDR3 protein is CSARDLNTQSSDTQYF. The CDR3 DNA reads TGCAGTGCTAGAGATCTGAACACCCAATCTTCAGATACGCAGTATTTT.

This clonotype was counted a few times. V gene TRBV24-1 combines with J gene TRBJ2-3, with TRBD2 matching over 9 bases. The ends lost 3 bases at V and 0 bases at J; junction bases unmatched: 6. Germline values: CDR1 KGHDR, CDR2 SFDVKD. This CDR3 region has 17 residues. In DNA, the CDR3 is TGTGCCACCAGTGATCCTAGCGGGAAAGCTAGCACAGATACGCAGTATTTT. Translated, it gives CATSDPSGKASTDTQYF.

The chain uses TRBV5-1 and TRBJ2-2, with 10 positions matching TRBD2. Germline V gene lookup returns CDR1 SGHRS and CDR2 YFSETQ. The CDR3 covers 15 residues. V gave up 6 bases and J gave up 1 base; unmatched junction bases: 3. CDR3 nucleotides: TGCGCCAGCATCGCTAGCGGGGGGAACACCGGGGAGCTGTTTTTT. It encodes CASIASGGNTGELFF.

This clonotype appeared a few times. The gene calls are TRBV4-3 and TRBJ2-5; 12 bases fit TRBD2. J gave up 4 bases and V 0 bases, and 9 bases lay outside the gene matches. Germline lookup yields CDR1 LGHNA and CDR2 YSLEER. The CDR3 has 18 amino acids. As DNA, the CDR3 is TGCGCCAGCAGCCAAGACTGGAGGCTAGCGGGGGGGGTAGAGACCCAGTACTTC. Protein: CASSQDWRLAGGVETQYF.